These T cell receptor beta chains were read from a single sample in a study of breast tumors, draining lymph nodes, adjacent tissues. TCRdb itself ran the multiplex PCR reads through MiXCR, one entry per CDR3 protein. The table lists about 120,000 distinct CDR3 sequences, just under 20% of them singletons. Sequencing input: axillary lymph node tissue. These receptors all stem from a female donor with breast cancer. Some clones in this sample may be carry-over from other donors' samples. Both conserved end residues are part of each CDR3. A D gene is named only where the DNA matches it firmly. Clone size, where shown, is once, few, many, or a class for clones that have expanded.

J gene,clone size,D gene,V gene,CDR3 protein,CDR3 DNA
TRBJ2-2,many,TRBD2,TRBV6-5,CASRTAGAPGELFF,TGTGCCAGCAGGACGGCGGGAGCCCCCGGGGAGCTGTTTTTT
TRBJ1-2,many,-,TRBV29-1,CSVERSTNYGYTF,TGCAGCGTTGAGAGAAGTACGAACTATGGCTACACCTTC
TRBJ2-2,few,TRBD2,TRBV11-3,CASSPGTSVGGELFF,TGTGCCAGCAGCCCAGGGACTAGTGTAGGCGGGGAGCTGTTTTTT
TRBJ1-6,many,-,TRBV5-1,CASSLEMGNSPLHF,TGCGCCAGCAGCTTGGAAATGGGTAATTCACCCCTCCACTTT
TRBJ2-5,few,TRBD1,TRBV27,CASKYLGTAQETQYF,TGTGCCAGCAAATATTTAGGGACAGCCCAAGAGACCCAGTACTTC
TRBJ2-1,many,TRBD2,TRBV20-1,CSARPGGAYNEQFF,TGCAGTGCTCGACCGGGGGGTGCCTACAATGAGCAGTTCTTC
TRBJ1-1,-,-,TRBV6-5,CASSYGGPVFTTEAFF,TGTGCCAGCAGTTACGGGGGTCCGGTATTTACGACTGAAGCTTTCTTT
TRBJ1-2,many,-,TRBV3-1,CASSQRQIYGYTF,TGTGCCAGCAGCCAAAGACAGATCTATGGCTACACCTTC
TRBJ2-2,many,-,TRBV4-2,CASSQDRGRAGELFF,TGTGCCAGCAGCCAAGACAGAGGGCGGGCGGGGGAGCTGTTTTTT
TRBJ2-1,many,-,TRBV7-2,CASSLDWEASEEQFF,TGTGCCAGCAGCTTAGATTGGGAGGCTAGCGAAGAGCAGTTCTTC
TRBJ2-5,many,TRBD1,TRBV28,CASSTGAETQYF,TGTGCCAGCAGTACAGGGGCAGAGACCCAGTACTTC
TRBJ2-1,few,-,TRBV3-1,CASSFQAGGNEQFF,TGTGCCAGCAGCTTCCAGGCAGGAGGCAATGAGCAGTTCTTC
TRBJ2-1,many,TRBD1,TRBV24-1,CATSALDRSNEQFF,TGTGCCACCAGTGCCTTGGACAGGTCCAATGAGCAGTTCTTC
TRBJ2-5,many,TRBD2,TRBV5-1,CASSFTGSGGQETQYF,TGCGCCAGCAGCTTTACCGGGTCCGGGGGGCAAGAGACCCAGTACTTC
TRBJ2-3,many,TRBD1,TRBV20-1,CSAREAGGRDTQYF,TGCAGTGCTAGAGAGGCAGGGGGCAGAGATACGCAGTATTTT
TRBJ1-5,many,-,TRBV2,CASSDQGNQPQHF,TGTGCCAGCAGTGATCAGGGTAACCAGCCCCAGCATTTT